A selection of T cell receptor beta chains follows, all from one sample in a study of metastatic and nonmetastatic thyroid tumors. MiXCR reprocessed the PCR reads for TCRdb. Of tens of thousands of clones listed, about 20% were seen once; the top ten hold roughly 10%. The sample was blood. Receptors were obtained from a female donor with papillary thyroid cancer or a benign thyroid nodule (not recorded which). Some clones in this sample may be carry-over from other donors' samples. Both conserved end residues are part of each CDR3. Fields, in order: J gene, clone size, V gene, D gene, CDR3 protein, CDR3 DNA. D genes are given only for firm matches. A row's size may be missing; if present it is once, few, many or a size class.

TRBJ2-5 . TRBV5-1 . CASSPGASQETQYF TGCGCCAGCAGCCCGGGGGCCAGCCAAGAGACACAGTACTTC
TRBJ1-2 many TRBV11-2 TRBD1 CASSFGTDYGYTF TGTGCCAGCAGCTTCGGGACAGACTATGGCTACACCTTC
TRBJ2-1 . TRBV5-1 . CASSLEAFYNEQFF TGCGCCAGCAGCTTGGAGGCTTTCTACAATGAGCAGTTCTTC
TRBJ2-2 medium-sized TRBV6-1 . CASSQTDTTGELFF TGTGCCAGCAGTCAGACGGATACCACCGGGGAGCTGTTTTTT
TRBJ2-7 . TRBV20-1 TRBD2 CSARDLGPGGSRSYEQYF TGCAGTGCTAGAGATCTGGGGCCGGGGGGATCCCGCTCCTACGAGCAGTACTTC
TRBJ1-1 many TRBV18 TRBD1 CASSLPGQVNTEAFF TGTGCCAGCTCACTCCCGGGACAGGTCAACACTGAAGCTTTCTTT
TRBJ1-1 many TRBV3-1 . CASSPRQYTEAFF TGTGCCAGCAGCCCGCGCCAGTACACTGAAGCTTTCTTT
TRBJ1-2 medium-sized TRBV6-1 . CASSDGYYGYTF TGTGCCAGCAGTGACGGTTACTATGGCTACACCTTC
TRBJ2-1 many TRBV7-8 . CASSSTRVNEQFF TGTGCCAGCAGCTCGACTAGGGTCAATGAGCAGTTCTTC
TRBJ2-2 many TRBV19 . CASSPSRDTGELFF TGTGCCAGTAGCCCCTCCCGGGACACCGGGGAGCTGTTTTTT
TRBJ1-1 many TRBV6-1 . CASGGLNTEAFF TGTGCCAGCGGGGGACTGAACACTGAAGCTTTCTTT
TRBJ2-6 . TRBV11-1 . CASSSVGSSPSGANVLTF TGTGCCAGCAGCTCCGTCGGTAGTTCACCCTCTGGTGCCAACGTCCTGACTTTC
TRBJ2-3 many TRBV2 . CASSEARQDTQYF TGTGCCAGCAGTGAAGCGCGACAGGATACGCAGTATTTT
TRBJ2-2 many TRBV27 TRBD1 CASSYRGRGTGELFF TGTGCCAGCAGTTACAGGGGGCGCGGCACCGGGGAGCTGTTTTTT
TRBJ2-2 . TRBV6-1 . CASKTGPSGELFF TGTGCCAGCAAGACTGGTCCCTCCGGGGAGCTGTTTTTT
TRBJ2-4 many TRBV2 . CASSEVMGTAKNIQYF TGTGCCAGCAGTGAAGTTATGGGTACAGCCAAAAACATTCAGTACTTC
TRBJ1-2 few TRBV6-1 TRBD1 CASSGDSWNGYTF TGTGCCAGCAGTGGGGACAGTTGGAATGGCTACACCTTC
TRBJ2-1 many TRBV9 . CASSLYYGRRNEQFF TGTGCCAGCAGCCTTTATTACGGGAGAAGGAATGAGCAGTTCTTC
TRBJ2-1 many TRBV4-1 . CASSPDRQDYNEQFF TGCGCCAGCAGCCCTGACAGGCAGGATTACAATGAGCAGTTCTTC
TRBJ2-4 . TRBV19 . CASSRNSGNIQYF TGTGCCAGTAGTAGGAATAGCGGCAACATTCAGTACTTC
TRBJ1-5 many TRBV4-2 . CASSQETRDQPQHF TGTGCCAGCAGCCAAGAGACAAGAGATCAGCCCCAGCATTTT
TRBJ2-1 . TRBV6-4 . CASSESAVQANEQFF TGCGCCAGCAGTGAATCCGCGGTACAGGCCAATGAGCAGTTCTTC
TRBJ1-2 many TRBV20-1 . CSVPENYGYTF TGCAGTGTCCCGGAAAACTATGGCTACACCTTC
TRBJ2-5 many TRBV20-1 . CSARDGATQQETQYF TGCAGTGCTAGAGATGGGGCTACTCAACAAGAGACCCAGTACTTC
TRBJ2-7 . TRBV28 TRBD2 CASSTGDYRRQYF TGTGCCAGCAGCACCGGGGACTATCGGAGGCAGTACTTC
TRBJ2-1 many TRBV11-1 TRBD2 CASSPRRTSGSGRNEQFF TGTGCCAGCAGCCCCAGGAGGACTAGCGGGAGCGGGAGGAATGAGCAGTTCTTC
TRBJ2-3 medium-sized TRBV6-1 TRBD2 CASSEALGSGSGDTQYF TGTGCCAGCAGTGAAGCGCTTGGAAGCGGGAGTGGGGATACGCAGTATTTT
TRBJ1-5 many TRBV10-3 . CAISPGEGVDQPQHF TGTGCCATCAGCCCAGGGGAAGGGGTGGATCAGCCCCAGCATTTT
TRBJ1-5 medium-sized TRBV6-1 . CASSDYQPQHF TGTGCCAGCAGTGACTATCAGCCCCAGCATTTT
TRBJ1-2 many TRBV5-5 TRBD1 CACSQGVNYGYTF TGTGCCTGCTCACAGGGGGTTAACTATGGCTACACCTTC
TRBJ2-3 many TRBV12-3/TRBV12-4 TRBD2 CASSPAGEAGGFTDTQYF TGTGCCAGCAGCCCAGCGGGTGAGGCGGGGGGGTTCACAGATACGCAGTATTTT
TRBJ2-5 few TRBV2 TRBD1 CASTIVRGLEDTQYF TGTGCCAGCACCATTGTAAGGGGGCTTGAAGATACCCAATACTTC
TRBJ1-2 . TRBV12-3/TRBV12-4 TRBD1 CASSRRQGLRYGYTF TGTGCCAGCAGCCGTCGACAGGGTCTACGCTATGGCTACACCTTC
TRBJ2-3 . TRBV2 TRBD1 CASSAGQGSTDTQYF TGTGCCAGCAGTGCCGGACAGGGTAGCACAGATACGCAGTATTTT
TRBJ2-7 . TRBV28 . CASRETLYEQYF TGTGCCAGCAGAGAGACCCTATACGAGCAGTACTTC
TRBJ2-2 . TRBV12-3/TRBV12-4 . CSSSSQVPGELFF TGTTCCAGCAGTTCCCAGGTCCCCGGGGAGCTGTTTTTT
TRBJ1-2 many TRBV5-1 TRBD1 CASSLGQGGGYTF TGCGCCAGCAGTCTCGGACAGGGGGGCGGCTACACCTTC
TRBJ2-5 many TRBV20-1 TRBD2 CSARVAGVWETQYF TGCAGTGCTAGAGTAGCGGGAGTTTGGGAGACCCAGTACTTC
TRBJ1-1 many TRBV7-3 . CASSLMGDTEAFF TGTGCCAGCAGCTTAATGGGGGACACTGAAGCTTTCTTT
TRBJ2-3 many TRBV3-2 . CASSHGILGLAGGTDTQYF TGTGCCAGCAGCCACGGAATCCTAGGACTAGCGGGGGGGACAGATACGCAGTATTTT
TRBJ2-3 many TRBV11-1 TRBD2 CASSLGESGGRKDTQYF TGTGCCAGCAGCTTAGGGGAAAGCGGGGGGCGTAAGGATACGCAGTATTTT
TRBJ2-7 many TRBV7-9 . CASSLSGLTYEQYF TGTGCCAGCAGCTTATCGGGGCTAACCTACGAGCAGTACTTC
TRBJ2-3 . TRBV3-1 TRBD2 CASSQDGVPGLAGEDTQYF TGTGCCAGCAGCCAAGATGGGGTGCCAGGACTAGCGGGGGAAGATACGCAGTATTTT
TRBJ2-7 many TRBV28 TRBD1 CASKEDRGDYEQYF TGTGCCAGCAAGGAGGACAGGGGAGACTACGAGCAGTACTTC
TRBJ2-1 many TRBV5-1 . CASSTLIRDRYNEQFF TGCGCCAGCAGCACCCTCATCCGCGATCGGTACAATGAGCAGTTCTTC
TRBJ2-1 few TRBV28 . CVSTIVGLAHNEQFF TGTGTCAGCACCATCGTTGGGCTAGCCCACAATGAGCAGTTCTTC
TRBJ1-6 many TRBV20-1 . CSARSGGGESPLHF TGCAGTGCTAGGTCGGGGGGAGGGGAGTCACCCCTCCACTTT
TRBJ1-1 few TRBV4-1 TRBD1 CASSQVRGTGNTEAFF TGCGCCAGCAGCCAAGTTCGAGGGACAGGGAACACTGAAGCTTTCTTT
TRBJ1-2 few TRBV12-3/TRBV12-4 TRBD1 CASSLGGTGVYGYTF TGTGCCAGCAGTTTAGGCGGGACAGGTGTCTATGGCTACACCTTC
TRBJ1-3 . TRBV7-2 TRBD1 CANSLAGQVLSGNTIYF TGTGCCAACAGCTTAGCTGGACAGGTGTTGTCTGGAAACACCATATATTTT
TRBJ2-2 once TRBV5-1 . CASSLESYTGELFF TGCGCCAGCAGCTTGGAATCTTACACCGGGGAGCTGTTTTTT
TRBJ2-1 many TRBV19 . CASGFVEQFF TGTGCCAGTGGGTTTGTTGAGCAGTTCTTC
TRBJ2-3 many TRBV6-6 TRBD1 CASSYFRGTGGTDTQYF TGTGCCAGCAGTTACTTTCGTGGGACAGGGGGCACAGATACGCAGTATTTT
TRBJ1-1 many TRBV5-1 . CASSLDVDLNTEAFF TGCGCCAGCAGCTTGGATGTAGACTTGAACACTGAAGCTTTCTTT
TRBJ2-5 many TRBV5-5 TRBD1 CASSSLTGLFQETQYF TGTGCCAGCAGCTCATTGACAGGGTTATTCCAAGAGACCCAGTACTTC
TRBJ2-2 many TRBV9 . CASSQRQENTGELFF TGTGCCAGCAGTCAGCGACAGGAGAACACCGGGGAGCTGTTTTTT
TRBJ1-5 . TRBV12-3/TRBV12-4 . CASRGSQAKNQPQHF TGTGCCAGCAGGGGAAGCCAGGCGAAAAATCAGCCCCAGCATTTT
TRBJ1-3 many TRBV4-2 TRBD1 CASSQPGQGGNTIYF TGTGCCAGCAGCCAACCGGGACAGGGAGGAAACACCATATATTTT
TRBJ1-2 many TRBV4-1 . CASSSRGAGILYGYTF TGCGCCAGCAGCTCAAGAGGCGCAGGTATCTTATATGGCTACACCTTC
TRBJ2-3 many TRBV29-1 . CSAGQETSDTQYF TGCAGCGCTGGGCAAGAGACGTCGGATACGCAGTATTTT